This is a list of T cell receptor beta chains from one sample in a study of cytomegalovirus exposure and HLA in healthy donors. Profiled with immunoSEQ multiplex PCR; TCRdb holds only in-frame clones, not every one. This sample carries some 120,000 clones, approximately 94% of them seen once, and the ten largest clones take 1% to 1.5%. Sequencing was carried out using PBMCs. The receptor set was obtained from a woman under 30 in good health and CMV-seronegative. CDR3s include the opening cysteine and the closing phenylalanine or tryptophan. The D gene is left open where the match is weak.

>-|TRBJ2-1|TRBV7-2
CASSSGTLLYNEQFF
TGTGCCAGCAGCTCCGGGACTCTCCTCTACAATGAGCAGTTCTTC
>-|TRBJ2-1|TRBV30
CAWSGTDNEQFF
TGTGCCTGGAGTGGGACAGACAATGAGCAGTTCTTC
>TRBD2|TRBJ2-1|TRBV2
CASSVPSGRGTYNEQFF
TGTGCCAGCAGTGTCCCTAGCGGGAGGGGAACCTACAATGAGCAGTTCTTC
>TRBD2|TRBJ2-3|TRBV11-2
CASSPRGGSSTDTQYF
TGTGCCAGCAGCCCCCGCGGGGGGTCTAGCACAGATACGCAGTATTTT
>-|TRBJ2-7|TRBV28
CASSFLRYEQYF
TGTGCCAGCAGTTTCCTCCGTTACGAGCAGTACTTC
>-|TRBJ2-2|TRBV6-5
CASSDRTGELFF
TGTGCCAGCAGCGACAGAACCGGGGAGCTGTTTTTT
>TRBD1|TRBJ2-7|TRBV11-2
CASSNRQGAYEQYF
TGTGCCAGCAGCAATCGTCAGGGGGCCTACGAGCAGTACTTC
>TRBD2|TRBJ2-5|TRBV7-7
CASSPKGVAGDPETQYF
TGTGCCAGCAGCCCAAAGGGAGTAGCGGGGGACCCAGAGACCCAGTACTTC
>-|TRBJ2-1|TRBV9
CASSVRSYNEQFF
TGTGCCAGCAGCGTACGCTCCTACAATGAGCAGTTCTTC
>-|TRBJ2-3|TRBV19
CASSWGSFTDTQYF
TGTGCCAGTTCTTGGGGCAGCTTCACAGATACGCAGTATTTT
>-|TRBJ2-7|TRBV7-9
CASSLMETREQYF
TGTGCCAGCAGCTTAATGGAAACGAGGGAGCAGTACTTC
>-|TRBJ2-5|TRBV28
CASSREHQETQYF
TGTGCCAGCAGTCGGGAGCACCAAGAGACCCAGTACTTC
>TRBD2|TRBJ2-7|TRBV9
CASSVLAGGAQYF
TGTGCCAGCAGCGTGTTAGCGGGAGGCGCGCAGTACTTC
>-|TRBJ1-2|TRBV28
CASSLGRSDYGYTF
TGTGCCAGCAGTTTGGGGCGATCGGACTATGGCTACACCTTC